This T cell receptor beta chain was identified during a study of blood T cell repertoires in COVID-19. Study overall: From the United States, Italy and Spain came samples of acute and convalescent COVID-19. From T cells, B-cell-depleted T cells, or PBMCs came the material, which was cDNA or gDNA.

The CDR3 extends over 15 amino acids. V gave up 3 bases and J gave up 6 bases, with 15 bases separating them. Germline values: CDR1 LNHDA, CDR2 SQIVND (reference sequence). Enrollment of patients from Seattle took place during active infection, with longitudinal follow-up. Method: immunoSEQ multiplex PCR; TCRdb's copy keeps in-frame clones and lacks some. The data contain approximately 270,000 clones, about 80% of them singletons. This TCR derives from a person between 65 and 79 years old with COVID-19, enrolled during active disease. The sample consisted of peripheral blood. V and J are TRBV19 and TRBJ2-4; no clear D gene. CDR3 in amino acids: CASSISGEPGNIQYF. CDR3 in DNA: TGTGCCAGTAGTATTTCCGGCGAACCGGGAAACATTCAGTACTTC.